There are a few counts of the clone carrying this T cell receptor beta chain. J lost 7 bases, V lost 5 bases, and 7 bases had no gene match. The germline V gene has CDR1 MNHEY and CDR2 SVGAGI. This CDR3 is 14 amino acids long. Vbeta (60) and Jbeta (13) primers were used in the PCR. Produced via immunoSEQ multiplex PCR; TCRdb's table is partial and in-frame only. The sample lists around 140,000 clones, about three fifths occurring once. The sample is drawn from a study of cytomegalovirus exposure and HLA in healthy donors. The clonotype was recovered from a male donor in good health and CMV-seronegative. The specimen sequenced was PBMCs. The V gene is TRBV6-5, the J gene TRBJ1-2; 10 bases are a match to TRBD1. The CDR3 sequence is CASSKDRDRGGYTF. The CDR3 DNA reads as TGTGCCAGCAGTAAGGACCGGGACAGGGGTGGCTACACCTTC.